The 23 T cell receptor beta chains below come from one sample, sequenced in a study of cytomegalovirus exposure and HLA in healthy donors (dated by TCRdb to 2017 to 2019). The receptor library was made with the immunoSEQ multiplex PCR assay. For the multiplex PCR, a mixture combining 60 forward primers for TCR Vbeta segments and 13 reverse primers for TCR Jbeta segments was used. Imported from immuneACCESS, the table was reduced by TCRdb to in-frame sequences with V and J called. These copies leave out some clones; in studies compared against another copy, an unresolved V gene accounts for under half, and the cause of the remainder is not known. Within this sample are some 190,000 clones, with around 88% of them counted one time only. The top ten constitute approximately 1.7% of the sample. Sequenced sample: PBMCs. The receptors were sampled from a man aged 35-49 years in good health and CMV-seropositive.

This clone was detected a few times. The V and J genes are TRBV13 and TRBJ1-4; D uncertain. This CDR3 comprises 11 residues. Trimming removed 5 bases from V and 8 bases from J, with 6 bases in between. Per the germline V gene, CDR1 is PRHDT and CDR2 is FYEKMQ (reference sequence). CDR3: CASSPEEKLFF. CDR3 DNA: TGTGCCAGCAGCCCCGAGGAAAAACTGTTTTTT.

V and J are TRBV5-1 and TRBJ1-1; possibly TRBD1 for D (5 bases). In germline, CDR1 is SGHRS, CDR2 YFSETQ. CDR3 length equals 14 residues. Trimming took 4 bases from V and 4 from J, leaving 14 bases between them. The CDR3: CASSLQVFGTEAFF. The CDR3 DNA is TGCGCCAGCAGCCTACAGGTTTTCGGCACTGAAGCTTTCTTT.

The count of this clone is one. The chain is built from TRBV5-6 and TRBJ1-2; unclear D gene. Per the germline V gene, CDR1 is SGHDT and CDR2 is YYEEEE. V was clipped by 2 bases and J by 5 bases, with 19 bases between them. The CDR3 extends over 16 amino acids. The CDR3 protein is CASSLGEYVAGYGYTF. The CDR3 DNA reads as TGTGCCAGCAGCTTAGGCGAATACGTAGCGGGGTATGGCTACACCTTC.

The rearrangement links TRBV7-2 to TRBJ1-5; 9 bases map to TRBD1. V shed 5 bases and J 1 base; nucleotides not matched to a gene: 9. Germline V gives CDR1 SGHTA, CDR2 FQGNSA. The CDR3 has 17 amino acids. CDR3 nucleotides: TGTGCCAGCAGCCCCCGGCGGGACAGGGCGAGCAATCAGCCCCAGCATTTT. Amino acids: CASSPRRDRASNQPQHF.

The rearrangement links TRBV6-1 to TRBJ1-2, with unresolved D. Germline CDR1 and CDR2: MNHNS and SASEGT. This CDR3 has 16 residues. Trimming cost V 0 bases and J 4 bases, with 15 bases left between them. DNA for the CDR3: TGTGCCAGCAGTGAAGCGCAGGTGCCGAAGTTCTATGGCTACACCTTC. This codes for CASSEAQVPKFYGYTF.

CDR3 loop: CASSTWTGGDEKLFF. In nucleotides, the CDR3 is TGCGCCAGCAGCACTTGGACAGGGGGAGACGAAAAACTGTTTTTT. The genes are TRBV5-1 and TRBJ1-4, with 10 bases lining up with TRBD1. V was clipped by 4 bases and J by 8 bases; unmatched bases: 8. CDR3 length equals 15 residues. Germline V gene lookup returns CDR1 SGHRS and CDR2 YFSETQ.

The chain links TRBV6-4 to TRBJ1-1, with D hard to call. The length of the CDR3 is 14 residues. The V gene's germline CDR1 is MRHNA and CDR2 SNTAGT. V was pared by 1 base and J by 1 base, with 7 bases between. The CDR3 sequence: CASSDYSSNTEAFF. In DNA, the CDR3 is TGTGCCAGCAGTGACTACAGCTCGAACACTGAAGCTTTCTTT.

This chain connects TRBV5-1 to TRBJ2-3; 7 nucleotides agree with TRBD2. There are 16 residues in the CDR3. The germline V gene encodes CDR1 SGHRS and CDR2 YFSETQ. V lost 0 bases to trimming and J lost 3 bases; unmatched junction nucleotides: 7. This CDR3 is CASSLGLAGVTDTQYF. The CDR3 DNA follows: TGCGCCAGCAGCTTGGGACTGGCGGGAGTGACAGATACGCAGTATTTT.

V gene TRBV9 combines with J gene TRBJ1-3; possibly TRBD1 for D (6 bases). Germline CDR1 is SGDLS and CDR2 is YYNGEE. The CDR3 totals 17 residues. V was clipped by 1 base and J by 3 bases, with 17 bases between them. This chain's CDR3 is CASSVTDIRGFGNTIYF. In DNA form, the CDR3 reads TGTGCCAGCAGCGTAACCGACATAAGGGGGTTTGGAAACACCATATATTTT.

The V gene is TRBV11-2, the J gene TRBJ2-6; D call uncertain. Looked up from germline, CDR1 is SGHAT and CDR2 is FQNNGV. The CDR3 covers 15 residues. Trimming removed 1 base at V and 4 bases at J, with 8 bases between. Here the CDR3 reads CASSLAGSGANVLTF. The CDR3 region has the DNA TGTGCCAGCAGCTTAGCGGGTTCCGGGGCCAACGTCCTGACTTTC.

This chain uses TRBV6-5 with TRBJ1-1; D is unclear. This CDR3 has 14 residues. V was cut by 0 bases and J by 5 bases, with 10 bases left in between. Germline CDR1 reads MNHEY; CDR2 reads SVGAGI. This CDR3 is CASSYSSWLTEAFF. The CDR3 DNA is TGTGCCAGCAGTTACTCGAGCTGGTTAACTGAAGCTTTCTTT.

Remarks on this clone: Compared with germline, one end of the junction differs, possibly owing to a read error. This chain uses TRBV29-1 with TRBJ1-1, with D hard to call. From germline, CDR1 is SQVTM and CDR2 ANQGSEA. The CDR3 extends over 8 amino acids. The CDR3 loop is CSAPEFPF. CDR3 sequence (DNA): TGCAGCGCTCCAGAATTCCCCTTT.

This clone was seen only once. The chain employs TRBV29-1 and TRBJ1-5, with 8 nucleotides matching TRBD1. V shed 0 bases and J 9 bases; nucleotides not matched to a gene: 4. Per the germline V gene, CDR1 is SQVTM and CDR2 is ANQGSEA. This CDR3 region has 13 residues. CDR3 DNA: TGCAGCGTTGAAGAACAGGGGGAAGGGCCCCAGCATTTT. Residues: CSVEEQGEGPQHF.

This chain connects TRBV30 to TRBJ2-1; possible D gene TRBD2, 5 bases. V was shortened by 2 bases and J by 5 bases, with 10 bases between the two germline ends. This CDR3 comprises 13 residues. Germline CDR1 and CDR2: GTSNPN and SVGIG (reference sequence). CDR3 protein: CAWSSGGHNEQFF. CDR3 nucleotides: TGTGCCTGGAGTAGCGGAGGCCACAATGAGCAGTTCTTC.

This chain links TRBV14 with TRBJ1-2; TRBD1 might be the D (6 bases). The CDR3 is made up of 15 amino acids. The germline CDR1 and CDR2 sequences are SGHDN and FVKESK. V lost 4 bases to trimming and J lost 4 bases, with 16 bases between them. The CDR3 loop reads CASSPTGTRGYGYTF. CDR3 DNA: TGTGCCAGCAGCCCGACAGGTACCAGAGGCTATGGCTACACCTTC.

The DNA for the CDR3 is TGCAGCGTAGGGGAAAACTGGGGCAATGAGCAGTTCTTC. Translating gives CSVGENWGNEQFF. The V and J genes are TRBV29-1 and TRBJ2-1; the D gene is possibly TRBD1 (5 bases). The CDR3 is made up of 13 amino acids. Trimming stripped 6 bases from V and 6 bases from J, with 15 bases between. The germline gives CDR1 SQVTM, CDR2 ANQGSEA.

On this clone itself: At one end, the junction sequence differs from germline, possibly due to a read error. This chain uses TRBV7-2 with TRBJ2-7, with a weak D call TRBD1 (6 bases). This CDR3 comprises 15 residues. Germline CDR1 is SGHTA and CDR2 is FQGNSA. CDR3 DNA: TGTGCCAGCAGACGACTTACAGGGCTCTCCGACGAGCAGTACTTC. Its translation is CASRRLTGLSDEQYF.

This clone occurred once. The chain combines TRBV7-8 with TRBJ2-7; D not certain. Germline V gene sequence: CDR1 SGHVS, CDR2 FQNEAQ. The CDR3 spans 13 residues. V was shortened by 6 bases and J by 0 bases, with 9 bases between the two germline ends. CDR3 region: CASRGAASYEQYF. The CDR3 coding sequence is TGTGCCAGCAGAGGTGCGGCCTCCTACGAGCAGTACTTC. The complete variable domain, with remaining parts taken from reference TRBV7-8 and TRBJ2-7, reads GAGVSQSPRYKVAKRGQDVALRCDPISGHVSLFWYQQALGQGPEFLTYFQNEAQLDKSGLPSDRFFAERPEGSVSTLKIQRTQQEDSAVYLCASRGAASYEQYFGPGTRLTVT.

V and J are TRBV6-1 and TRBJ2-5; possible D gene TRBD1, 5 bases. The germline V and J ends were trimmed by 7 bases and 4 bases, with 19 bases remaining between them. The CDR3 consists of 15 residues. Germline values: CDR1 MNHNS, CDR2 SASEGT. The CDR3 bases are TGTGCCAGCACCAAAGGGGTAGCTGTCCGAGAGACCCAGTACTTC. This translates into CASTKGVAVRETQYF.

V gene TRBV9 combines with J gene TRBJ2-1; 11 bases map to TRBD2. Per germline, CDR1 SGDLS and CDR2 YYNGEE. The CDR3 consists of 16 residues. Trimming cost V 3 bases and J 6 bases; bases outside gene matches: 8. CDR3 protein: CASSGLTSGSGNEQFF. The CDR3 coding sequence is TGTGCCAGCAGCGGACTTACTAGCGGGAGTGGCAATGAGCAGTTCTTC.

The chain employs TRBV28 and TRBJ2-7; a possible D gene is TRBD1 (7 bases). Germline V gene sequence: CDR1 MDHEN, CDR2 SYDVKM. CDR3 size: 14 residues. Trimming cost V 5 bases and J 5 bases, with 16 bases left between them. Here the CDR3 reads CASSRQGRRDEQYF. CDR3 nucleotides: TGTGCCAGCAGTCGACAGGGTCGGAGGGACGAGCAGTACTTC.

This clone occurred a few times. The chain uses TRBV14 and TRBJ2-1, with a tentative D call TRBD1 (5 bases). V was trimmed by 8 bases and J by 10 bases, leaving 12 bases between them. Germline loops: CDR1 SGHDN, CDR2 FVKESK. The CDR3 has 11 amino acids. CDR3 sequence (DNA): TGTGCCAGCTCCCGACAGATCGAGCAGTTCTTC. Protein sequence: CASSRQIEQFF.

V and J are TRBV19 and TRBJ2-1, with D tentatively TRBD2 (6 bases). This CDR3 has 14 amino acids. CDR1 is LNHDA, CDR2 SQIVND, per germline (reference sequence). Trimming took 6 bases from V and 0 from J, leaving 9 bases between them. The CDR3 reads CASRGGSSYNEQFF. The CDR3 region has the DNA TGTGCCAGTAGAGGAGGGAGCTCCTACAATGAGCAGTTCTTC. The variable domain in full, with the rest retrieved from reference TRBV19 and TRBJ2-1, is DGGITQSPKYLFRKEGQNVTLSCEQNLNHDAMYWYRQDPGQGLRLIYYSQIVNDFQKGDIAEGYSVSREKKESFPLTVTSAQKNPTAFYLCASRGGSSYNEQFFGPGTRLTVL.